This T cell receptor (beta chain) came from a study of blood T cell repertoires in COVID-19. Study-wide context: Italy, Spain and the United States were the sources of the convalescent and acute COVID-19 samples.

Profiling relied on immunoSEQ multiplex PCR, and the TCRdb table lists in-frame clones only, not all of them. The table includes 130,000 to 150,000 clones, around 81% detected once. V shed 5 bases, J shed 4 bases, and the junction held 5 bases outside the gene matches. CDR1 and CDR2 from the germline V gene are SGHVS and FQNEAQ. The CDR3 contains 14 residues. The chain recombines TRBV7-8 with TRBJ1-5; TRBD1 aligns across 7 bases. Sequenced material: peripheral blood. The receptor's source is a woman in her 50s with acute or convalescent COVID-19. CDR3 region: CASSATGANQPQHF. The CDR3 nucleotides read TGTGCCAGCAGCGCTACAGGGGCAAATCAGCCCCAGCATTTT.